This entry lists 29 T cell receptor beta chains sequenced from one sample in a study of identical twins. TCRdb reprocessed the 5' RACE reads via MiXCR and lists one record per CDR3 protein. Here the sample spans under 500,000 distinct CDR3 sequences, 13% to 15% being singletons. These data also featured in a second study, about yellow fever vaccine responses in identical twins.

Sequences were obtained from CD4+ T cells sorted from blood. The receptor source for this set is a woman younger than 35 in good health.

This clonotype was seen a handful of times. The chain links TRBV20-1 to TRBJ2-3; D perhaps matches TRBD2 (6 bases). The CDR3 length is 13 residues. With 5 bases removed from V and 0 bases from J, the gap between germline ends came to 9 bases. Germline V gives CDR1 DFQATT, CDR2 SNEGSKA (reference sequence). This CDR3 is CSAAGRSTDTQYF. CDR3 nucleotides: TGCAGTGCTGCGGGACGGAGCACAGATACGCAGTATTTT.

The rearrangement joins TRBV20-1 to TRBJ2-4, with D possibly being TRBD1 (5 bases). Trimming stripped 1 base from V and 8 bases from J, with 9 bases between. The CDR3 extends over 12 amino acids. CDR1 is DFQATT, CDR2 SNEGSKA, per germline (reference sequence). As DNA, the CDR3 is TGCAGTGCTAGAGTAGGACAAGACATTCAGTACTTC. This codes for CSARVGQDIQYF.

The sample holds a few counts of this clonotype. The rearrangement links TRBV24-1 to TRBJ1-2, with a tentative D call TRBD1 (5 bases). The V end was cut by 3 bases, the J end by 4 bases, with 8 bases between. From germline, CDR1 is KGHDR and CDR2 SFDVKD. The CDR3 spans 13 residues. This CDR3 is CATSDVGTYGYTF. Written as DNA, the CDR3 is TGTGCCACCAGTGATGTCGGGACCTATGGCTACACCTTC.

This rearrangement joins TRBV29-1 to TRBJ2-7, with D uncertain. Per germline, CDR1 SQVTM and CDR2 ANQGSEA. The CDR3 consists of 12 residues. Deletions cut 4 bases from V and 1 base from J, with 8 bases between. The CDR3 loop is CSVVGASYEQYF. The DNA of the CDR3 is TGCAGCGTTGTAGGTGCGTCCTACGAGCAGTACTTC.

This clonotype was observed at least ten times. J is TRBJ2-2 and V is TRBV28; 9 bases map to TRBD2. This CDR3 has 19 residues. CDR1 and CDR2 (germline): MDHEN, SYDVKM. The J segment lost 2 bases and the V segment lost 2 bases, leaving 12 bases of the junction unmatched. The CDR3 bases are TGTGCCAGCAGTTTAATTAGGGGTAGCGGGAGCTTAAACACCGGGGAGCTGTTTTTT. Its protein is CASSLIRGSGSLNTGELFF.

The V and J genes are TRBV5-6 and TRBJ2-5; D may be TRBD2 (6 bases). With 0 bases removed from V and 4 bases from J, the gap between germline ends came to 13 bases. Germline V gives CDR1 SGHDT, CDR2 YYEEEE. The CDR3 spans 15 residues. Written as DNA, the CDR3 is TGTGCCAGCAGCTTGGTCGGGGAGGCCCCAGAGACCCAGTACTTC. As protein: CASSLVGEAPETQYF. The variable domain in full, with the rest retrieved from reference TRBV5-6 and TRBJ2-5, is DAGVTQSPTHLIKTRGQQVTLRCSPKSGHDTVSWYQQALGQGPQFIFQYYEEEERQRGNFPDRFSGHQFPNYSSELNVNALLLGDSALYLCASSLVGEAPETQYFGPGTRLLVL.

The chain employs TRBV18 and TRBJ2-7; 10 nucleotides align to TRBD1. V trimming: 5 bases; J trimming: 4 bases; junction bases outside the gene matches: 5. Germline-derived CDR1 and CDR2 are KGHSH and LQKENI. This CDR3 comprises 14 residues. CDR3 DNA sequence: TGTGCCAGCTCAATGGGGACAGGGGTATACGAGCAGTACTTC. Its protein product is CASSMGTGVYEQYF.

This clonotype showed up just a few times. This chain connects TRBV29-1 to TRBJ2-3; D unclear. V dropped 4 bases and J dropped 6 bases, with 11 bases sitting between them. Germline CDR1 reads SQVTM; CDR2 reads ANQGSEA. This CDR3 comprises 12 residues. The CDR3 nucleotides read TGCAGCGTTGCTGAAGCGATGGATACGCAGTATTTT. It yields the protein CSVAEAMDTQYF.

This clonotype was seen only a few times. This rearrangement joins TRBV7-9 to TRBJ2-3, with D perhaps being TRBD1 or TRBD2 (5 bases each). Trimming took 5 bases from V and 0 from J, leaving 15 bases between them. CDR1 SEHNR and CDR2 FQNEAQ come from the germline V gene (reference sequence). The CDR3 contains 16 residues. Written as DNA, the CDR3 is TGTGCCAGCAGCCCCAAACCCGGGACGAGCACAGATACGCAGTATTTT. It encodes CASSPKPGTSTDTQYF.

This clonotype was recorded at least ten times. The rearrangement links TRBV5-1 to TRBJ2-1, with a weak D call TRBD2 (6 bases). Germline V gene data show CDR1 as SGHRS and CDR2 as YFSETQ. The length of the CDR3 is 15 residues. V was trimmed by 0 bases and J by 6 bases, leaving 13 bases between them. The CDR3: CASSLAPGEFNEQFF. Here the CDR3 DNA reads TGCGCCAGCAGCTTGGCCCCGGGGGAGTTCAATGAGCAGTTCTTC.

This sequence joins TRBV2 and TRBJ1-3; 10 bases align to TRBD1. With V trimmed by 7 bases and J by 2 bases, 8 bases remained unmatched. The CDR3 extends over 16 amino acids. CDR1 is SNHLY and CDR2 is FYNNEI in the germline V gene. CDR3 residues: CASIALGTGAGNTIYF. CDR3 nucleotide sequence: TGTGCCAGCATAGCCCTCGGGACAGGGGCTGGAAACACCATATATTTT.

The chain links TRBV7-3 to TRBJ2-3; possibly TRBD1 or TRBD2 for D (7 bases each). The CDR3 is 18 amino acids. Germline CDR1 SGHTA, CDR2 FQGTGA. Trimming took 5 bases from V and 0 from J, leaving 21 bases between them. CDR3 sequence: CASSPPRGGRPSTDTQYF. DNA for the CDR3: TGTGCCAGCAGCCCCCCCAGGGGGGGTAGACCTAGCACAGATACGCAGTATTTT.

This chain links TRBV6-1 with TRBJ2-5; 11 bases map to TRBD1. Losses at the gene ends were 6 bases for V and 4 bases for J; bases not matched to a gene: 4. Germline CDR1 and CDR2: MNHNS and SASEGT. The CDR3 runs 14 residues. DNA for the CDR3: TGTGCCAGCAGACCCGGGACAGGGGGAGAGACCCAGTACTTC. Protein sequence: CASRPGTGGETQYF.

This chain uses TRBV20-1 with TRBJ1-1; D not resolved. The V end lost 5 bases, the J end lost 0 bases, and 10 bases lay between the germline ends. The germline gives CDR1 DFQATT, CDR2 SNEGSKA (reference sequence). CDR3 length equals 13 residues. The CDR3 DNA sequence: TGCAGTGCTCCATTGTATATGAACACTGAAGCTTTCTTT. This encodes CSAPLYMNTEAFF.

This clonotype was observed a few times. This chain links TRBV10-3 with TRBJ2-5, with D uncertain. The CDR3 contains 15 residues. V dropped 0 bases and J dropped 2 bases, with 10 bases sitting between them. Germline CDR1 is ENHRY and CDR2 is SYGVKD. In DNA form, the CDR3 reads TGTGCCATCAGTGAGTCTGGTAGGGATCAAGAGACCCAGTACTTC. Amino acid sequence: CAISESGRDQETQYF.

This clonotype has more than one count but fewer than ten. The chain employs TRBV7-2 and TRBJ2-2, with TRBD2 matching over 9 bases. J gave up 4 bases and V 0 bases, and 9 bases lay outside the gene matches. The CDR3 has 18 residues. From germline, CDR1 is SGHTA and CDR2 FQGNSA. The CDR3 bases are TGTGCCAGCAGCTTAGCGAGGGTTCGGCGGGGGGGCACCGGGGAGCTGTTTTTT. This codes for CASSLARVRRGGTGELFF. Based on the CDR3 plus reference TRBV7-2 and TRBJ2-2, the full variable domain is GAGVSQSPSNKVTEKGKDVELRCDPISGHTALYWYRQSLGQGLEFLIYFQGNSAPDKSGLPSDRFSAERTGGSVSTLTIQRTQQEDSAVYLCASSLARVRRGGTGELFFGEGSRLTVL.

The rearrangement links TRBV4-3 to TRBJ2-7; a weak D match, TRBD2 (6 bases). With 0 bases removed from V and 4 bases from J, the gap between germline ends came to 25 bases. CDR1 is LGHNA and CDR2 is YSLEER in the germline V gene. CDR3 length equals 19 residues. CDR3: CASSQDGGSGRGGNYEQYF. The CDR3, as DNA: TGCGCCAGCAGCCAAGATGGGGGTAGCGGAAGAGGTGGGAATTACGAGCAGTACTTC.

This clonotype was detected a few times. The rearrangement uses TRBV12-3 or TRBV12-4 and TRBJ2-7; 15 bases align to TRBD2. This CDR3 contains 17 residues. V trimming: 1 base; J trimming: 0 bases; junction bases outside the gene matches: 1. The chain's CDR3 is CASSLGTSGGASYEQYF. The CDR3 DNA sequence: TGTGCCAGCAGTTTAGGGACTAGCGGGGGGGCCTCCTACGAGCAGTACTTC.

The chain uses TRBV3-1 and TRBJ2-5, with TRBD1 matching 12 bases. Per the germline V gene, CDR1 is LGHDT and CDR2 is YNNKEL (reference sequence). J was trimmed by 5 bases and V by 5 bases; bases with no gene match: 3. The CDR3 has 14 residues. CDR3 DNA: TGTGCCAGCAGCGCCGGGACAGGGGGCGAGACCCAGTACTTC. It specifies CASSAGTGGETQYF.

This clonotype showed up many times. CDR3 region: CASSRGGSGSPSEQFF. Here the CDR3 DNA reads TGTGCCAGCAGCCGCGGGGGGAGCGGGTCACCCTCTGAGCAGTTCTTC. V usage is TRBV11-2 and J usage is TRBJ2-1, with TRBD2 matching 8 bases. Germline values: CDR1 SGHAT, CDR2 FQNNGV. The CDR3 is made up of 16 amino acids. Losses at the gene ends were 5 bases for V and 9 bases for J; bases not matched to a gene: 15.

Remarks on this clonotype: Since a much larger clone is just one base distant, this may be a read error. The chain has TRBV20-1 and TRBJ1-1; unclear D gene. CDR1 is DFQATT and CDR2 is SNEGSKA in the germline V gene (reference sequence). The CDR3 is made up of 15 amino acids. Trimming stripped 6 bases from V and 2 bases from J, with 19 bases between. The CDR3 spells CSAIKTPGENTEAFF. CDR3 in DNA: TGCAGTGCAATTAAAACGCCCGGGGAAAACACTGAAGCTTTCTTT.

This clonotype has just a few counts. The chain is built from TRBV11-2 and TRBJ2-1, with D tentatively TRBD2 (6 bases). The CDR3 extends over 13 amino acids. V was cut by 9 bases and J by 10 bases, with 19 bases left in between. Germline CDR1 SGHAT, CDR2 FQNNGV. This CDR3 reads CASSGAPKVEQFF. The DNA for the CDR3 is TGTGCCAGTTCGGGAGCCCCTAAAGTGGAGCAGTTCTTC.

This clonotype was counted a single time. The rearrangement links TRBV6-1 to TRBJ2-7; 10 bases agree with TRBD1. V lost 6 bases, J lost 6 bases, and 8 bases stayed unmatched. The germline CDR1 and CDR2 sequences are MNHNS and SASEGT. This CDR3 has 14 residues. CDR3 protein: CASRDRDRGIEQYF. In nucleotides, the CDR3 is TGTGCCAGCAGGGACCGGGACAGGGGTATCGAGCAGTACTTC.

This clonotype turned up a few times. The chain uses TRBV6-1 and TRBJ2-3; 8 nucleotides line up with TRBD2. CDR1 MNHNS and CDR2 SASEGT come from the germline V gene. This CDR3 is 16 amino acids long. The J segment lost 4 bases and the V segment lost 6 bases, leaving 12 bases of the junction unmatched. CDR3 in DNA: TGTGCCAGCAGATGGGGAGGAGCGGGAGTATCAGATACGCAGTATTTT. Translating it yields CASRWGGAGVSDTQYF.

This clonotype was detected a few times. The rearrangement links TRBV19 to TRBJ1-5; 9 bases match TRBD1. Germline V CDR1 and CDR2: LNHDA, SQIVND (reference sequence). After removal of 6 bases from V and 6 bases from J, the junction contained 12 bases not matched to a gene. CDR3 length: 16 amino acids. In DNA, the CDR3 is TGTGCCAGTAGACCTTCCGGGACAGGGTATATTCAGCCCCAGCATTTT. Its translation: CASRPSGTGYIQPQHF.

This clonotype showed up just a few times. The rearrangement links TRBV5-5 to TRBJ2-1; TRBD1 aligns across 9 bases. The germline V gene has CDR1 SGHKS and CDR2 YYEKEE (reference sequence). This CDR3 region has 15 residues. V shed 2 bases, J shed 3 bases, and the junction held 3 bases outside the gene matches. The CDR3 reads CASSLQGAIYNEQFF. The DNA for the CDR3 is TGTGCCAGCAGCTTACAGGGGGCCATCTACAATGAGCAGTTCTTC.

V and J are TRBV28 and TRBJ2-6; TRBD1 might be the D (5 bases). V lost 6 bases to trimming and J lost 0 bases, with 21 bases between them. This CDR3 has 19 residues. The germline V gene encodes CDR1 MDHEN and CDR2 SYDVKM. The CDR3 loop reads CASRSNQGPRLSGANVLTF. The DNA for the CDR3 is TGTGCCAGCAGATCCAACCAGGGTCCTCGACTCTCTGGGGCCAACGTCCTGACTTTC.

This clonotype has ten or more counts. The chain uses TRBV10-3 and TRBJ2-3; 7 nucleotides align to TRBD1. The germline gives CDR1 ENHRY, CDR2 SYGVKD. The J segment lost 3 bases and the V segment lost 6 bases, leaving 9 bases of the junction unmatched. CDR3 length: 15 residues. For the CDR3, the DNA is TGTGCCATCAGCGGGACAGAAGGTTGGACAGATACGCAGTATTTT. Translating gives CAISGTEGWTDTQYF.

The chain joins TRBV6-2 or TRBV6-3 to TRBJ2-1; 9 nucleotides align to TRBD2. The CDR3 contains 14 residues. V was clipped by 6 bases and J by 6 bases; unmatched bases: 6. Looked up from germline, CDR1 is MNHEY and CDR2 is SVGEGT. Here the CDR3 reads CASRVGLAPNEQFF. DNA for the CDR3: TGTGCCAGCAGGGTGGGACTAGCCCCCAATGAGCAGTTCTTC.